This record covers a single TCR beta chain. This clonotype turned up a few times. Its recognized antigen is unknown. Qualities for individual bases were not recorded, and no much larger clone is one base off. This specimen comes from a study of blood T cells in healthy people across ages (dated by TCRdb to between 2015 and 2016). Regarding the research as a whole: In model experiments, template switching captured about one uniquely barcoded TCR beta cDNA molecule for every two T cells. Using deep sequencing normalized with unique cDNA molecular identifiers, the study measured how TCR beta repertoire diversity changes with age. The donors were divided into four age groups: young (average approximately 17 years), middle-aged (roughly 40), aged (about 61) and long-lived (82). Using the same blood draw, the study looked at two additional independent replicas of 1 million unique cDNA reads for two donors, one aged 18 to 29 and the other aged 80 or older. To avoid experimental bias, donors of different ages were spread randomly across the sequencing lanes.

The donors were roughly 40 Caucasian individuals from Russia, aged about 6 to 100 years, who were systemically healthy. Around 9.8 milliliters of peripheral blood were collected from each donor into EDTA-treated Vacutainer tubes. Ficoll-Paque density-gradient centrifugation was used to isolate PBMCs, with at least 7 million per sample. Total RNA was extracted from PBMCs with Trizol reagent, with at least 6 micrograms obtained per sample. For every donor, an aliquot of PBMCs went through flow cytometry to measure the percentages of naive CD45RAhigh/CD27high T cells. The library came from 5' RACE. TCRdb shows the sequencer as Illumina HiSeq 2500. A second roughly 7 to 12 cycle PCR used a sample-barcoded 5' primer and a J-beta primer mix. Each TCR beta cDNA molecule received a unique molecular identifier from a template-switch 5' adaptor carrying 12 random nucleotides. Each sample yielded at least 2.5 million CDR3-containing paired-end reads. All of the RNA was converted into first-strand cDNA using the Mint cDNA synthesis kit, with a TRBC-specific oligonucleotide serving as the primer. Following uracil-DNA glycosylase treatment, a first 18-cycle PCR with universal primers M1SS and BC2_uni_R was performed on all cDNA. Under the source paper's analysis protocol: Normalization of each sample was performed by random selection of 1 million high-quality reads, each carrying a distinct molecular identifier. Instead of being binned into consensus sequences, reads that shared molecular identifiers were thrown out. MiTCR, set to a Q25 quality threshold and the strictest error-elimination algorithm, was used for CDR3 identification, clonotype clustering and error correction. A nonparametric unseen species model using Euler transformation provided a lower-bound estimate of total TCR beta diversity. TCRdb reprocessed the public reads (quality trimming at Q25 with fastp, clone calling with MiXCR) and kept in-frame beta chains. Each CDR3 protein gets just one entry, which takes the most common genes and DNA from the rows behind it. In this record, the V and J calls reflect TCRdb's handling and not the investigators' own analysis. The sample yields under 1,000,000 distinct CDR3 sequences; roughly 40% were counted once. The ten largest clones represent 10% to 15% of the sample.

The germline V end is reduced by 5 bases and the J end by 0 bases; junction bases left unmatched: 13. The germline V gene (reference sequence) sets CDR1 to SEHNR and CDR2 to FQNEAQ. The cysteine opens and the phenylalanine closes a CDR3 of 17 amino acids. Of the read, only the CDR3 DNA is kept; its 51 bases are in frame from base 1. What the authors observed across the whole study: The long-lived group showed more naive CD4+ T cells, fewer expanded clones and increased TCR diversity than the aged group, suggesting age selection. Bulk unsorted PBMC profiling prevented conclusive comparison of naive and antigen-experienced compartments. Estimates of total diversity based on one million sequenced T cells were considered lower bounds and underestimates. Observed TCR beta diversity correlated strongly with the percentage of naive T cells measured by flow cytometry. As age increased, observed TCR beta diversity per million T cells dropped in a roughly linear way, and a significant reduction was already evident by age 40. Donor CMV infection status was unknown, potentially confounding age-related changes in expanded clonotypes.

This receptor was identified in a man younger than 35 in good health. The rearrangement combines TRBV7-9 with TRBJ2-7; 7 central bases correspond to TRBD1. The specimen sequenced was blood. The CDR3: CASSPRRQGESSYEQYF. In nucleotide form, the sequence is TGTGCCAGCAGCCCTCGCCGGCAGGGGGAAAGCTCCTACGAGCAGTACTTC.